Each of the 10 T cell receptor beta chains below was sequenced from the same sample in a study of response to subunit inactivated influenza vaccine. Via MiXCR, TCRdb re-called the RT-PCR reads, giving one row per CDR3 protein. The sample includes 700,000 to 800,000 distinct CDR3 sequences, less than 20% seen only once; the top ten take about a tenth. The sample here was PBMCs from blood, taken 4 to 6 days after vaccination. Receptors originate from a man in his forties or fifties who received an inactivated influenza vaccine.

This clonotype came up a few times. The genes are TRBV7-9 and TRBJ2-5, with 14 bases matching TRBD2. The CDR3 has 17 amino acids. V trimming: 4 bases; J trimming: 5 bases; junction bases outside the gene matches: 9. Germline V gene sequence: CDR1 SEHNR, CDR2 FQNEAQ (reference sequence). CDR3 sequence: CASSSQGLAGGRETQYF. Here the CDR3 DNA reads TGTGCCAGCAGCTCCCAAGGACTAGCGGGAGGAAGGGAGACCCAGTACTTC.

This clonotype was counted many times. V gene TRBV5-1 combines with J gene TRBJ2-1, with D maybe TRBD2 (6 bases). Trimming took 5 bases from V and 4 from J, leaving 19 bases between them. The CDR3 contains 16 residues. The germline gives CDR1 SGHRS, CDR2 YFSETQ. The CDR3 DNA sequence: TGCGCCAGCAGTCTTACGGCGGGGTCCAAGTACAATGAGCAGTTCTTC. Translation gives CASSLTAGSKYNEQFF.

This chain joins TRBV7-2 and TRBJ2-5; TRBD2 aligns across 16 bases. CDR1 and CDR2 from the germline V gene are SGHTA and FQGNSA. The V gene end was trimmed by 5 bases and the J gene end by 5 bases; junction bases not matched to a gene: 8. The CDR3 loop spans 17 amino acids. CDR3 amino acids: CASSAGTSGGAWETQYF. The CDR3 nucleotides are TGTGCCAGCAGCGCTGGGACTAGCGGGGGGGCGTGGGAGACCCAGTACTTC.

Here the CDR3 reads CASSLNLGQDQETQYF. The CDR3 region has the DNA TGTGCCAGCAGCTTAAATTTAGGGCAGGATCAAGAGACCCAGTACTTC. The chain recombines TRBV7-2 with TRBJ2-5; the D is unclear. Germline CDR1 and CDR2: SGHTA and FQGNSA. Trimming stripped 2 bases from V and 2 bases from J, with 15 bases between. The CDR3 is 16 amino acids. The whole variable domain, filled in from reference TRBV7-2 and TRBJ2-5, reads GAGVSQSPSNKVTEKGKDVELRCDPISGHTALYWYRQSLGQGLEFLIYFQGNSAPDKSGLPSDRFSAERTGGSVSTLTIQRTQQEDSAVYLCASSLNLGQDQETQYFGPGTRLLVL.

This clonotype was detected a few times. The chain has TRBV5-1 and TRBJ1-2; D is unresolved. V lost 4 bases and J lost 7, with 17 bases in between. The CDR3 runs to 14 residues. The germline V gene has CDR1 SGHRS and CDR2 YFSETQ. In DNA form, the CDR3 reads TGCGCCAGCAGCGGCGGGCCCGATAGTTCTGGCTACACCTTC. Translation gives CASSGGPDSSGYTF.

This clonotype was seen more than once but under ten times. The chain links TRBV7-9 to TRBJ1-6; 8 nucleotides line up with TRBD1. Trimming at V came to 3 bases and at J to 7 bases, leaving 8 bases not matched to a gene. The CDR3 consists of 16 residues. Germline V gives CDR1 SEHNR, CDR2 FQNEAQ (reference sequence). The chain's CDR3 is CASSFGGQGINSPLHF. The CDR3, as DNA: TGTGCCAGCAGCTTTGGCGGACAGGGAATCAATTCACCCCTCCACTTT.

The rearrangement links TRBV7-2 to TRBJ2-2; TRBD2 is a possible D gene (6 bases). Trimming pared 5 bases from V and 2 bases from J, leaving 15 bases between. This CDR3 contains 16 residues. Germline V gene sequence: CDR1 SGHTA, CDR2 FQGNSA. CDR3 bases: TGTGCCAGCAGCCTCCTCGGAGGGCCTAACACCGGGGAGCTGTTTTTT. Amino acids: CASSLLGGPNTGELFF.

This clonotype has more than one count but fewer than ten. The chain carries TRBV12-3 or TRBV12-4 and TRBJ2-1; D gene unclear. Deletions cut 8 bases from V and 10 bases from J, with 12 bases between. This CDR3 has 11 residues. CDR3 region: CASSQTIEQFF. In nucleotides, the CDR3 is TGTGCCAGCTCCCAAACTATCGAGCAGTTCTTC.

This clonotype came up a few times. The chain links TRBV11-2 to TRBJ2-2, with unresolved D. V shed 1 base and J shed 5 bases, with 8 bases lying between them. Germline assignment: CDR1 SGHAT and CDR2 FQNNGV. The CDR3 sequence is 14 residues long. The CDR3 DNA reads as TGTGCCAGCAGCTTAGCAGACATAACCGGGGAGCTGTTTTTT. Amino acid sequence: CASSLADITGELFF.

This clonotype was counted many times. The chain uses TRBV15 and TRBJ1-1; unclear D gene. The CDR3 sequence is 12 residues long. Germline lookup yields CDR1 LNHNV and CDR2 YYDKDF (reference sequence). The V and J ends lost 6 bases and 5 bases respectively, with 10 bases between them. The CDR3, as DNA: TGTGCCACCAGGGATGGCGGGACTGAAGCTTTCTTT. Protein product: CATRDGGTEAFF.